Shown below are 20 T cell receptor beta chains from a single sample sequenced in a study of blood T cell repertoires in COVID-19. Profiled with immunoSEQ multiplex PCR; TCRdb holds only in-frame clones, not every one. The sample contains about 80,000 clones, under 80% of which appear only once. The specimen was peripheral blood. The receptors stem from a human donor in a cohort sampled during active COVID-19.

The gene calls are TRBV2 and TRBJ2-7; D is perhaps TRBD2 (6 bases). From germline, CDR1 is SNHLY and CDR2 FYNNEI. Trimming pared 2 bases from V and 2 bases from J, leaving 13 bases between. CDR3 size: 15 residues. CDR3 residues: CASSERAAGTYEQYF. CDR3 DNA sequence: TGTGCCAGCAGTGAAAGGGCGGCGGGGACCTACGAGCAGTACTTC.

This chain joins TRBV7-2 and TRBJ2-3, with 13 bases lining up with TRBD2. The CDR3 is 16 amino acids. Germline CDR1 is SGHTA and CDR2 is FQGNSA. Germline trimming cut 3 bases from V and 11 bases from J; bases unmatched to any gene: 11. The CDR3 region has the DNA TGTGCCAGCAGCTTGGGACTAGCGGGAACGTGGCTTAGGCAGTATTTT. Residues: CASSLGLAGTWLRQYF.

The rearrangement uses TRBV3-1 (or the pseudogene TRBV3-2) and TRBJ1-1; D is uncertain. Germline-derived CDR1 and CDR2 are LGHDT and YNNKEL (reference sequence). This CDR3 has 12 residues. Trimming took 2 bases from V and 7 from J, leaving 8 bases between them. The CDR3 spells CASSQRDVEAFF. DNA of the CDR3: TGTGCCAGCAGCCAACGGGATGTTGAAGCTTTCTTT.

With respect to this clone: The sample holds other DNA sequences that translate to the same CDR3. This sequence joins TRBV27 and TRBJ2-3; perhaps TRBD1 as D (5 bases). The CDR3 has 14 amino acids. The V end was cut by 3 bases, the J end by 2 bases, with 9 bases between. Looked up from germline, CDR1 is MNHEY and CDR2 is SMNVEV (reference sequence). The CDR3 nucleotides are TGTGCCAGCAGTTTGTCCAGGGCCACAGATACGCAGTATTTT. It codes for CASSLSRATDTQYF.

The gene calls are TRBV29-1 and TRBJ1-2, with TRBD1 identical over 7 bases. V was clipped by 6 bases and J by 6 bases; unmatched bases: 7. Germline CDR1 and CDR2: SQVTM and ANQGSEA. This CDR3 has 12 residues. CDR3 amino acids: CSVRGTRDGYTF. Written as DNA, the CDR3 is TGCAGCGTCAGGGGGACCAGAGATGGCTACACCTTC.

The chain combines TRBV19 with TRBJ2-1; D is perhaps TRBD1 (5 bases). Germline assignment: CDR1 LNHDA and CDR2 SQIVND (reference sequence). Trimming removed 2 bases from V and 3 bases from J, with 8 bases in between. This CDR3 is built from 14 residues. CDR3 region: CASSINQGYNEQFF. CDR3 nucleotides: TGTGCCAGTAGTATAAACCAGGGCTACAATGAGCAGTTCTTC. Together with reference TRBV19 and TRBJ2-1, the CDR3 gives the full variable domain: DGGITQSPKYLFRKEGQNVTLSCEQNLNHDAMYWYRQDPGQGLRLIYYSQIVNDFQKGDIAEGYSVSREKKESFPLTVTSAQKNPTAFYLCASSINQGYNEQFFGPGTRLTVL.

The DNA of the CDR3 is TGTGCCACGAGCACCTCTGGAAACACCATATATTTT. Its translation: CATSTSGNTIYF. The chain has TRBV19 and TRBJ1-3; D gene unclear. Germline assignment: CDR1 LNHDA and CDR2 SQIVND (reference sequence). V lost 10 bases and J lost 0, with 7 bases in between. The CDR3 sequence is 12 residues long.

This chain connects TRBV15 to TRBJ1-5; 7 bases are a match to TRBD1. CDR3 length: 13 residues. V lost 2 bases and J lost 5; bases outside the gene matches: 0. CDR1 LNHNV and CDR2 YYDKDF come from the germline V gene (reference sequence). This CDR3 is CATSRQGDQPQHF. The CDR3 coding sequence is TGTGCCACCAGCAGACAGGGGGATCAGCCCCAGCATTTT.

V is TRBV27 and J is TRBJ1-2; possibly TRBD1 for D (6 bases). The germline V and J ends were trimmed by 6 bases and 0 bases, with 14 bases remaining between them. Germline V gives CDR1 MNHEY, CDR2 SMNVEV (reference sequence). CDR3 length: 15 residues. The CDR3 DNA is TGTGCCAGCAGGCCCGGGACATATTCTAACTATGGCTACACCTTC. Translated, it gives CASRPGTYSNYGYTF.

This clone has only one observation. The chain employs TRBV9 and TRBJ1-1; 7 bases line up with TRBD1. The length of the CDR3 is 15 residues. Germline V gene data show CDR1 as SGDLS and CDR2 as YYNGEE. Trimming took 5 bases from V and 3 from J; bases not matched to a gene: 10. In DNA, the CDR3 is TGTGCCAGCAGTCGAGCTCCGGGACAGCACACTGAAGCTTTCTTT. Protein product: CASSRAPGQHTEAFF.

The rearrangement joins TRBV7-9 to TRBJ1-6, with unresolved D. This CDR3 has 16 amino acids. Germline CDR1 reads SEHNR; CDR2 reads FQNEAQ (reference sequence). V lost 1 base and J 7 bases, leaving 14 bases between the germline ends. CDR3 residues: CASSLERSGRNSPLHF. CDR3 DNA: TGTGCCAGCAGCTTAGAGAGATCGGGGAGAAATTCACCCCTCCACTTT.

The gene calls are TRBV6-5 and TRBJ1-2, with 7 bases identical to TRBD1. This CDR3 has 15 residues. Germline V lookup: CDR1 MNHEY, CDR2 SVGAGI. J lost 0 bases, V lost 2 bases, and 3 bases had no gene match. The CDR3 DNA follows: TGTGCCAGCAGTTACGGAGGGGGCTCTAACTATGGCTACACCTTC. Its protein is CASSYGGGSNYGYTF.

There are a few counts of this clone. J is TRBJ1-2 and V is TRBV16, with 7 nucleotides matching TRBD1. The CDR3 runs 17 residues. CDR1 and CDR2 (germline): KGHSY, FQNENV. With 4 bases clipped from V and 3 bases from J, the junction kept 14 bases outside the gene matches. CDR3 region: CASSPLTRGSGDYGYTF. CDR3 nucleotide sequence: TGTGCCAGCAGCCCGCTTACCAGGGGGTCAGGAGACTATGGCTACACCTTC.

V usage is TRBV28 and J usage is TRBJ2-4; TRBD1 matches 7 bases. The CDR3 consists of 14 residues. Trimming took 4 bases from V and 6 from J; bases not matched to a gene: 6. From germline, CDR1 is MDHEN and CDR2 SYDVKM. DNA for the CDR3: TGTGCCAGCAGTTCATCACAGGGGACAAACATTCAGTACTTC. Encoded protein: CASSSSQGTNIQYF. Combining the CDR3 with reference TRBV28 and TRBJ2-4 gives the whole variable domain DVKVTQSSRYLVKRTGEKVFLECVQDMDHENMFWYRQDPGLGLRLIYFSYDVKMKEKGDIPEGYSVSREKKERFSLILESASTNQTSMYLCASSSSQGTNIQYFGAGTRLSVL.

This chain uses TRBV11-2 with TRBJ1-1; TRBD1 is a possible D gene (6 bases). The CDR3 is 14 residues long. The germline CDR1 and CDR2 sequences are SGHAT and FQNNGV. V lost 2 bases and J lost 4, with 11 bases in between. The CDR3 DNA is TGTGCCAGCAGCTTATCATTGACAGGCACTGAAGCTTTCTTT. This encodes CASSLSLTGTEAFF. Full variable domain (rest looked up from reference TRBV11-2 and TRBJ1-1): EAGVAQSPRYKIIEKRQSVAFWCNPISGHATLYWYQQILGQGPKLLIQFQNNGVVDDSQLPKDRFSAERLKGVDSTLKIQPAKLEDSAVYLCASSLSLTGTEAFFGQGTRLTVV.

V gene TRBV5-6 combines with J gene TRBJ2-3, with 10 bases identical to TRBD1. From germline, CDR1 is SGHDT and CDR2 YYEEEE. Trimming removed 7 bases from V and 5 bases from J; junction bases left unmatched: 13. The CDR3 is made up of 16 amino acids. The CDR3 loop is CASARKPGQGKDTQYF. DNA of the CDR3: TGTGCCAGCGCGCGAAAACCGGGACAGGGGAAAGATACGCAGTATTTT.

This chain links TRBV7-9 with TRBJ1-2; maybe TRBD1 (5 bases). CDR3 size: 14 residues. Germline CDR1 SEHNR, CDR2 FQNEAQ (reference sequence). V lost 6 bases and J 7 bases, leaving 18 bases between the germline ends. The DNA of the CDR3 is TGTGCCAGCAGTCCCGGGGGAGGGGTTCTTGGCTACACCTTC. Translation: CASSPGGGVLGYTF. Based on the CDR3 plus reference TRBV7-9 and TRBJ1-2, the full variable domain is DTGVSQNPRHKITKRGQNVTFRCDPISEHNRLYWYRQTLGQGPEFLTYFQNEAQLEKSRLLSDRFSAERPKGSFSTLEIQRTEQGDSAMYLCASSPGGGVLGYTFGSGTRLTVV.

The chain uses TRBV6-5 and TRBJ1-2; D is undetermined. The CDR3 contains 15 residues. V was trimmed by 2 bases and J by 0 bases, leaving 10 bases between them. Per the germline V gene, CDR1 is MNHEY and CDR2 is SVGAGI. The DNA for the CDR3 is TGTGCCAGCAGTTACAATCCGGGGTCTAACTATGGCTACACCTTC. Residues: CASSYNPGSNYGYTF.

V is TRBV5-1 and J is TRBJ1-1; no definite D call. Germline CDR1 SGHRS, CDR2 YFSETQ. The CDR3 totals 14 residues. V lost 1 base, J lost 1 base, and 8 bases lay in between. The CDR3 protein is CASSLSGPNTEAFF. The DNA of the CDR3 is TGCGCCAGCAGCTTGAGTGGCCCGAACACTGAAGCTTTCTTT.

The rearrangement links TRBV5-4 to TRBJ1-1; D may be TRBD1 (6 bases). The V and J ends lost 2 bases and 6 bases respectively, with 11 bases between them. CDR3 length: 13 amino acids. From germline, CDR1 is SGHNT and CDR2 YYREEE (reference sequence). DNA for the CDR3: TGTGCCAGCAGCTTAGACAGGATCGCTGAAGCTTTCTTT. Encoded protein: CASSLDRIAEAFF.